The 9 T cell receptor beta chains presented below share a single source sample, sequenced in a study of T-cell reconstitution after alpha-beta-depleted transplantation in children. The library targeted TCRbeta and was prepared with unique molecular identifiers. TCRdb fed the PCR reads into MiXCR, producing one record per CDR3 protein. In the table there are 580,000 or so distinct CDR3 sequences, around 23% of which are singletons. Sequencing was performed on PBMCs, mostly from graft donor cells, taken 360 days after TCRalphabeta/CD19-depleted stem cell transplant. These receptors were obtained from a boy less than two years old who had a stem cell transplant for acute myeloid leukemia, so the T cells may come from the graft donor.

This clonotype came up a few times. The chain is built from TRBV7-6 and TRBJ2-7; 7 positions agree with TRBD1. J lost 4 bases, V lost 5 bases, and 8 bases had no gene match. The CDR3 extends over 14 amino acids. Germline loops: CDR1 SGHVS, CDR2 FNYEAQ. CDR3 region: CASSPYPTGYEQYV. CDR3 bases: TGTGCCAGCAGCCCCTATCCGACAGGGTACGAGCAGTACGTC.

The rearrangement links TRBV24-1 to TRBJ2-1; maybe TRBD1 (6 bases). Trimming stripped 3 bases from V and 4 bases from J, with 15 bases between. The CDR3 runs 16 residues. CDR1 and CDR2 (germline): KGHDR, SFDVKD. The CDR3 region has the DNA TGTGCCACCAGTGATACGGACAGCCTGAGGTACAATGAGCAGTTCTTC. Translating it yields CATSDTDSLRYNEQFF.

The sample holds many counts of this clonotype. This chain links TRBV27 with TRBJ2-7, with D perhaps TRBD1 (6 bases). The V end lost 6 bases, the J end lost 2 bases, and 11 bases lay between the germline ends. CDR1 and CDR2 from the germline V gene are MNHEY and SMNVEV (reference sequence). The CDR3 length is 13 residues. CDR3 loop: CASRLTGTYEQYF. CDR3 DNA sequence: TGTGCCAGCAGACTTACAGGGACCTACGAGCAGTACTTC.

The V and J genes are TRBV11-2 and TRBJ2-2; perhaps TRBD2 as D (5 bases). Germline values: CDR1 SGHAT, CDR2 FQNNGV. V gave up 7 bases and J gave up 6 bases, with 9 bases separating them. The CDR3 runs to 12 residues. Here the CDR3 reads CASNSGSGELFF. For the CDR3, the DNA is TGTGCCAGCAACAGCGGATCCGGGGAGCTGTTTTTT.

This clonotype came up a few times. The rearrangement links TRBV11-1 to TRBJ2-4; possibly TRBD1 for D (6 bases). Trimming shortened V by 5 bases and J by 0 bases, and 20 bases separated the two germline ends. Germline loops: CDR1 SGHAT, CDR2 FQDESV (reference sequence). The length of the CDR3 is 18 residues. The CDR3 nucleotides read TGTGCCAGCAGCGGCCCATCGACAGGCCACTTAGCCAAAAACATTCAGTACTTC. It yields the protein CASSGPSTGHLAKNIQYF. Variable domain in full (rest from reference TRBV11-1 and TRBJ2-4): EAEVAQSPRYKITEKSQAVAFWCDPISGHATLYWYRQILGQGPELLVQFQDESVVDDSQLPKDRFSAERLKGVDSTLKIQPAELGDSAMYLCASSGPSTGHLAKNIQYFGAGTRLSVL.

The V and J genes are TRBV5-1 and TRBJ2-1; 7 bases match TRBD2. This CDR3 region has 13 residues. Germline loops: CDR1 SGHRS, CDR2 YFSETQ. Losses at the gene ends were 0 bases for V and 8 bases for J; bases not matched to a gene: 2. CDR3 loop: CASSLGLAHEQFF. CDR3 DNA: TGCGCCAGCAGCTTGGGACTAGCCCATGAGCAGTTCTTC.

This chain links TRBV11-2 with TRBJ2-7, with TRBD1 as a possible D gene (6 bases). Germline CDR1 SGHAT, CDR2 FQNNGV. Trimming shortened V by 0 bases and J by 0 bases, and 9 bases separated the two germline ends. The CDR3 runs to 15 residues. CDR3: CASSLDGQSSYEQYV. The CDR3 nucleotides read TGTGCCAGCAGCTTAGATGGACAGAGCTCCTACGAGCAGTACGTC.

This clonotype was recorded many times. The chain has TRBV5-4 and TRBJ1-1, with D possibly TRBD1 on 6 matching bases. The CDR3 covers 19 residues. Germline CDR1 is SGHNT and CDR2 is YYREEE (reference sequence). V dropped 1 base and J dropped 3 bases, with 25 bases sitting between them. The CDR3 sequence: CASSLLLRGRLSVDTEAFF. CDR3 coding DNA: TGTGCCAGCAGCTTGTTACTCAGGGGACGATTGAGCGTGGACACTGAAGCTTTCTTT.

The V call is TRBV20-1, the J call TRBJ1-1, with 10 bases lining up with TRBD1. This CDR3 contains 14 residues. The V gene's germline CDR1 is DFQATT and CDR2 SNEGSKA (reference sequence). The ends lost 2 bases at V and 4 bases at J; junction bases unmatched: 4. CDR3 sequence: CSARRTGGTTEAFF. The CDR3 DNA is TGCAGTGCTAGACGGACAGGGGGAACCACTGAAGCTTTCTTT.